One and the same sample provided the 27 T cell receptor beta chains below, sequenced in a study of blood T cell repertoires in COVID-19. Repertoires were generated with immunoSEQ multiplex PCR, while TCRdb's copy carries only in-frame clones and drops some. The data show tens of thousands of clones, with around 85% seen just once and about 15% held by the top ten. Sequencing was done on a sample of peripheral blood. The receptor set was obtained from a middle-aged man with COVID-19, enrolled during active disease.

The rearrangement joins TRBV28 to TRBJ2-7; tentative D call: TRBD1 (6 bases). Trimming took 2 bases from V and 3 from J, leaving 8 bases between them. CDR1 MDHEN and CDR2 SYDVKM come from the germline V gene. The CDR3 has 13 residues. The CDR3: CASSLGQIYEQYF. The CDR3 DNA follows: TGTGCCAGCAGTTTAGGACAGATCTACGAGCAGTACTTC.

V is TRBV6-5 and J is TRBJ1-5; possible D gene TRBD1, 6 bases. Trimming left V 6 bases short and J 1 base short, with 7 bases between. This CDR3 contains 13 residues. Germline V gene data show CDR1 as MNHEY and CDR2 as SVGAGI. CDR3: CASRQGSNQPQHF. In DNA form, the CDR3 reads TGTGCCAGCAGACAGGGAAGCAATCAGCCCCAGCATTTT.

This clone showed up just a few times. The chain has TRBV4-2 and TRBJ2-7; 12 bases are shared with TRBD2. Per the germline V gene, CDR1 is LGHNA and CDR2 is YNFKEQ. This CDR3 has 18 residues. V was pared by 0 bases and J by 6 bases, with 12 bases of the junction left unmatched. Here the CDR3 DNA reads TGTGCCAGCAGCCAAGATCCTAGCGGGGGGGCGTCGATTGGCGAGCAGTACTTC. It yields the protein CASSQDPSGGASIGEQYF.

This sequence joins TRBV3-1 (or the pseudogene TRBV3-2) and TRBJ2-5; 9 nucleotides agree with TRBD2. Unmatched junction bases numbered 3, after V lost 3 bases and J lost 1 base. CDR3 size: 15 residues. Germline V gene data show CDR1 as LGHDT and CDR2 as YNNKEL (reference sequence). Here the CDR3 reads CASSQVSGGQETQYF. The CDR3 coding sequence is TGTGCCAGCAGCCAGGTTAGCGGGGGCCAAGAGACCCAGTACTTC.

The V call is TRBV6-1, the J call TRBJ2-3; 9 bases match TRBD1. Trimming took 3 bases from V and 10 from J; bases not matched to a gene: 17. Germline V gene sequence: CDR1 MNHNS, CDR2 SASEGT. The CDR3 covers 17 residues. In nucleotides, the CDR3 is TGTGCCAGCAGTGATCGACTCGGGACAGGGAAAGGGGTGGCGCAGTATTTT. Translating it yields CASSDRLGTGKGVAQYF.

This clone was seen a single time. This chain links TRBV6-2 or TRBV6-3 with TRBJ2-7; the D gene is possibly TRBD2 (5 bases). The ends were cut back, 0 bases at V and 7 bases at J, with 7 bases in the middle. Germline loops: CDR1 MNHEY, CDR2 SVGEGT. This CDR3 has 12 amino acids. Here the CDR3 reads CASSYSTGEQYF. CDR3 DNA: TGTGCCAGCAGTTACTCGACGGGGGAGCAGTACTTC.

The chain joins TRBV9 to TRBJ2-2; 9 bases line up with TRBD2. CDR3 length: 16 amino acids. Trimming took 0 bases from V and 6 from J; bases not matched to a gene: 6. In germline, CDR1 is SGDLS, CDR2 YYNGEE. CDR3 nucleotides: TGTGCCAGCAGCGTAGATAGCGGGGGTGGCGCCGGGGAGCTGTTTTTT. Residues: CASSVDSGGGAGELFF.

The J gene is TRBJ2-5, the V gene TRBV5-1; TRBD1 agrees at 9 bases. The CDR3 extends over 15 amino acids. V was pared by 4 bases and J by 4 bases, with 8 bases of the junction left unmatched. Per the germline V gene, CDR1 is SGHRS and CDR2 is YFSETQ. The CDR3 DNA reads TGCGCCAGCAGCGCTGGGACAGGGAGTGGAGAGACCCAGTACTTC. Translating it yields CASSAGTGSGETQYF.

The V and J genes are TRBV2 and TRBJ2-1, with 7 bases lining up with TRBD1. V lost 8 bases and J lost 4; bases outside the gene matches: 5. This CDR3 contains 13 residues. CDR1 is SNHLY, CDR2 FYNNEI, per germline. CDR3 in DNA: TGTGCCAGCCACGGGGACAGTTACAATGAGCAGTTCTTC. Translating gives CASHGDSYNEQFF.

The rearrangement uses TRBV3-1 (or the pseudogene TRBV3-2) and TRBJ1-3; possible D gene TRBD1, 6 bases. Germline lookup yields CDR1 LGHDT and CDR2 YNNKEL (reference sequence). The CDR3 has 17 residues. V lost 1 base and J lost 6, with 19 bases in between. The CDR3 DNA follows: TGTGCCAGCAGCCAAGGACCACAGGGACCGGTGGCAAACACCATATATTTT. As protein: CASSQGPQGPVANTIYF.

With regard to this clone: The sample has other DNA sequences that encode this CDR3 too. The rearrangement uses TRBV4-1 and TRBJ1-2; TRBD1 matches 8 bases. There are 15 residues in the CDR3. Germline CDR1 MGHRA, CDR2 YSYEKL. With V trimmed by 0 bases and J by 4 bases, 4 bases remained unmatched. This chain's CDR3 is CASSQDHGTGYGYTF. The CDR3 bases are TGCGCCAGCAGCCAAGATCATGGGACAGGCTATGGCTACACCTTC.

The chain recombines TRBV10-3 with TRBJ1-2; tentatively, D is TRBD1 (6 bases). Germline CDR1 ENHRY, CDR2 SYGVKD. V was clipped by 6 bases and J by 7 bases, with 15 bases between them. The CDR3 has 13 amino acids. CDR3 DNA sequence: TGTGCCATCAGGCTGACAGGTGAAGGTGGCTACACCTTC. Protein sequence: CAIRLTGEGGYTF.

The chain is built from TRBV5-1 and TRBJ2-7, with 10 positions matching TRBD2. The germline V gene encodes CDR1 SGHRS and CDR2 YFSETQ. Unmatched junction bases numbered 6, after V lost 4 bases and J lost 2 bases. This CDR3 has 15 amino acids. The CDR3 DNA reads TGCGCCAGCAGCGCCGTAGCGGGGGGTACCTACGAGCAGTACTTC. It codes for CASSAVAGGTYEQYF.

A few counts support this clone. The genes are TRBV5-1 and TRBJ1-6; D gene ambiguous. The length of the CDR3 is 17 residues. CDR1 and CDR2 (germline): SGHRS, YFSETQ. The ends were cut back, 3 bases at V and 8 bases at J, with 21 bases in the middle. The DNA for the CDR3 is TGCGCCAGCAGCTCCCAATGGAGGCCCGGACGAGATTCACCCCTCCACTTT. It specifies CASSSQWRPGRDSPLHF.

Written as DNA, the CDR3 is TGTGCCAGCATGAGGGGACAGAGGAACACCGGGGAGCTGTTTTTT. Its protein product is CASMRGQRNTGELFF. V gene TRBV2 combines with J gene TRBJ2-2; 7 bases agree with TRBD1. The CDR3 runs to 15 residues. CDR1 is SNHLY, CDR2 FYNNEI, per germline. V dropped 7 bases and J dropped 1; count of bases not matched to a gene: 6.

This chain joins TRBV19 and TRBJ2-2; D perhaps matches TRBD1 (6 bases). Trimming took off 10 bases at V and 1 base at J, with 10 bases between the two ends. CDR3 length: 13 amino acids. The germline V gene encodes CDR1 LNHDA and CDR2 SQIVND (reference sequence). CDR3 sequence (DNA): TGTGCCACAGGACAGTGGAACACCGGGGAGCTGTTTTTT. This encodes CATGQWNTGELFF.

The chain recombines TRBV7-3 with TRBJ2-1, with TRBD2 identical over 8 bases. The CDR3 runs 17 residues. V shed 1 base, J shed 5 bases, and the junction held 10 bases outside the gene matches. Germline CDR1 and CDR2: SGHTA and FQGTGA. The CDR3 region is CASSLRGERGTHNEQFF. The CDR3 DNA is TGTGCCAGCAGCTTAAGAGGCGAGCGGGGGACCCACAATGAGCAGTTCTTC.

The genes are TRBV6-1 and TRBJ2-3; 12 bases line up with TRBD2. This CDR3 has 16 residues. V dropped 0 bases and J dropped 5; count of bases not matched to a gene: 3. The V gene's germline CDR1 is MNHNS and CDR2 SASEGT. The chain's CDR3 is CASSEALAGGVDTQYF. The CDR3 DNA is TGTGCCAGCAGTGAAGCGCTAGCGGGGGGGGTAGATACGCAGTATTTT.

This clone was recorded only once. The V and J genes are TRBV3-1 (or the pseudogene TRBV3-2) and TRBJ2-5; tentatively, D is TRBD1 (6 bases). CDR3 size: 14 residues. Germline CDR1 is LGHDT and CDR2 is YNNKEL (reference sequence). The V end was cut by 4 bases, the J end by 5 bases, with 14 bases between. CDR3 amino acids: CASSRVGGRETQYF. The CDR3, as DNA: TGTGCCAGCAGCCGTGTAGGGGGTCGGGAGACCCAGTACTTC.

The V gene is TRBV11-1, the J gene TRBJ1-1; 7 bases are shared with TRBD1. Unmatched junction bases numbered 7, after V lost 5 bases and J lost 4 bases. This CDR3 region has 14 residues. Germline CDR1 reads SGHAT; CDR2 reads FQDESV (reference sequence). CDR3 amino acids: CASSPRTGSTEAFF. The DNA of the CDR3 is TGTGCCAGCAGCCCAAGGACAGGAAGCACTGAAGCTTTCTTT.

The chain has TRBV24-1 and TRBJ1-2; D ambiguous. The length of the CDR3 is 14 residues. Germline V gene lookup returns CDR1 KGHDR and CDR2 SFDVKD. The ends were cut back, 1 base at V and 0 bases at J, with 5 bases in the middle. The CDR3 loop is CATSDFQTNYGYTF. As DNA, the CDR3 is TGTGCCACCAGTGATTTCCAGACTAACTATGGCTACACCTTC.

This clone was picked up one time. This chain connects TRBV12-3 or TRBV12-4 to TRBJ1-6; no clear D. CDR3 size: 12 residues. V lost 4 bases to trimming and J lost 10 bases, with 8 bases between them. The CDR3 nucleotides read TGTGCCAGCAGTTCCCCCCAATCACCCCTCCACTTT. This codes for CASSSPQSPLHF.

This clone was seen once. This chain connects TRBV19 to TRBJ1-2; D gene unclear. CDR1 and CDR2 from the germline V gene are LNHDA and SQIVND (reference sequence). The CDR3 loop spans 16 amino acids. The V gene lost 1 base and the J gene lost 4 bases, with 16 bases spanning the gap. CDR3 coding DNA: TGTGCCAGTAGTATAGCACCTCCTCCGCCGGGCTATGGCTACACCTTC. Translation gives CASSIAPPPPGYGYTF.

The CDR3 coding sequence is TGTGCCAGCAGCTCATGGGGAGACAGGGGTGGGAGAGCTTTCTTT. This encodes CASSSWGDRGGRAFF. The rearrangement joins TRBV6-5 to TRBJ1-1, with TRBD1 identical over 8 bases. Germline V CDR1 and CDR2: MNHEY, SVGAGI. The CDR3 is 15 amino acids. V shed 6 bases and J 10 bases; nucleotides not matched to a gene: 16.

The J gene is TRBJ2-5, the V gene TRBV10-3, with 9 positions matching TRBD1. Germline CDR1 is ENHRY and CDR2 is SYGVKD. The length of the CDR3 is 13 residues. V shed 6 bases and J 5 bases; nucleotides not matched to a gene: 4. CDR3 loop: CAIRQGAEETQYF. CDR3 sequence (DNA): TGTGCCATCAGACAGGGGGCGGAGGAGACCCAGTACTTC.

The chain carries TRBV5-1 and TRBJ2-5; 7 bases are a match to TRBD1. The J segment lost 5 bases and the V segment lost 6 bases, leaving 13 bases of the junction unmatched. The CDR3 spans 15 residues. Germline CDR1 and CDR2: SGHRS and YFSETQ. The chain's CDR3 is CASTRQGGVGETQYF. CDR3 nucleotides: TGCGCCAGCACACGACAGGGTGGGGTCGGGGAGACCCAGTACTTC.

The J gene is TRBJ1-2, the V gene TRBV24-1; possibly TRBD1 for D (6 bases). The CDR3 runs to 14 residues. V lost 0 bases to trimming and J lost 6 bases, with 10 bases between them. Germline V CDR1 and CDR2: KGHDR, SFDVKD. CDR3 bases: TGTGCCACCAGTGATTTGTACAGGGTCCATGGCTACACCTTC. Translation: CATSDLYRVHGYTF.